This T cell receptor beta chain was recovered during a study of blood T cell repertoires in COVID-19. Cohort placement rested on clinical history that participants reported themselves. Among Cohort 3 donors, those recovered had two negative PCRs, clearance, or symptom resolution. The germline V gene encodes CDR1 LGHNA and CDR2 YSLEER. This CDR3 has 16 residues. Trimming removed 4 bases at V and 4 bases at J, with 17 bases between. Libraries were prepared by immunoSEQ multiplex PCR; TCRdb keeps only in-frame clonotypes and omits some of them. In the table there are about 200,000 clones, 80% to 85% of which are singletons.

The V gene is TRBV4-3, the J gene TRBJ1-5; a weak D match, TRBD1 (5 bases). The sequenced sample was PBMCs or T cells enriched from blood (not recorded which). This clonotype was obtained from a man in his forties who had recovered from COVID-19. The CDR3 DNA follows: TGCGCCAGCAGCCCCCGATTGGGGCAGGGAAATCAGCCCCAGCATTTT. Its translation is CASSPRLGQGNQPQHF.